The table lists the clone carrying this T cell receptor beta chain with many counts. The sample originates from a study of early T cells in non-severe SARS-CoV-2 infection. Overall study context: Sequencing used unsorted whole-blood bulk RNA, so chains lack pairing.

TCRdb re-analysed the 5' RACE reads in MiXCR, keeping a single row per CDR3 protein. This sample has tens of thousands of distinct CDR3 sequences; about 11% occur once, and the top ten carry roughly 6.8%. Germline CDR1 reads PRHDT; CDR2 reads FYEKMQ (reference sequence). Trimming took 3 bases from V and 5 from J; bases not matched to a gene: 5. The CDR3 is 14 amino acids. The sequence was collected from an adult who was a healthcare worker with PCR-confirmed SARS-CoV-2 infection or an uninfected control (not recorded which). Specimen: whole blood. The V call is TRBV13, the J call TRBJ2-5; 8 bases are a match to TRBD1. CDR3: CASSLLTGEETQYF. The CDR3 DNA is TGTGCCAGCAGCTTGCTGACAGGGGAGGAGACCCAGTACTTC.